The next 17 T cell receptor beta chains were all read from a single sample in a study of T cells after yellow fever vaccination. In TCRdb, the 5' RACE reads were re-called with MiXCR into one record per CDR3 protein. The sample includes some 670,000 distinct CDR3 sequences, 9% to 15% of them seen just once. The sequencing here drew on PBMCs, taken on the day of the yellow fever booster vaccination. These receptor sequences come from a man younger than 45 who received the YFV17D yellow fever vaccine.

In this sample, this clonotype turned up many times. The V and J genes are TRBV5-1 and TRBJ1-5; TRBD1 agrees at 7 bases. V lost 2 bases to trimming and J lost 5 bases; unmatched junction nucleotides: 4. Germline V gives CDR1 SGHRS, CDR2 YFSETQ. The CDR3 has 14 residues. DNA for the CDR3: TGCGCCAGCAGCTTAACAGGGGAGCATCAGCCCCAGCATTTT. Its protein product is CASSLTGEHQPQHF.

This clonotype appeared a few times. The chain uses TRBV12-3 or TRBV12-4 and TRBJ2-5; 9 nucleotides align to TRBD2. The junction had 5 bases not matched to a gene; V was cut back by 7 bases and J by 2 bases. The CDR3 has 14 amino acids. CDR3 bases: TGTGCCAGCACAAAAGCGGGAGGTCAAGAGACCCAGTACTTC. This gives the protein CASTKAGGQETQYF.

This clonotype turned up a few times. The rearrangement joins TRBV5-1 to TRBJ2-3, with a tentative D call TRBD1 (6 bases). The CDR3 contains 14 residues. V was pared by 4 bases and J by 2 bases, with 11 bases between. Germline V gene data show CDR1 as SGHRS and CDR2 as YFSETQ. The CDR3 sequence is CASSGGQFTDTQYF. The CDR3 nucleotides are TGCGCCAGCAGCGGTGGACAGTTCACAGATACGCAGTATTTT.

This clonotype was seen many times. The CDR3 DNA reads as TGTGCCAGCAGCTCGACAGGGAACCCCCCCTACGAGCAGTACTTC. It specifies CASSSTGNPPYEQYF. The J gene is TRBJ2-7, the V gene TRBV14; 7 bases agree with TRBD1. J lost 2 bases, V lost 5 bases, and 9 bases had no gene match. The CDR3 runs 15 residues. CDR1 is SGHDN, CDR2 FVKESK, per germline.

A remark on this clonotype: A read error is likely, as this CDR3 ends without the conserved phenylalanine or tryptophan. The DNA is left out, because the CDR3 cannot be placed on it with certainty; the CDR3 is given as TCRdb lists it. This chain joins TRBV20-1 and TRBJ1-6; TRBD1 was called by the table and not checked on the DNA. Ends included, the CDR3 has 12 residues. Germline V gene data show CDR1 as DFQATT and CDR2 as SNEGSKA (reference sequence). This chain's CDR3 is CSARDPGGKGVS.

This chain joins TRBV20-1 and TRBJ2-1; 11 bases fit TRBD2. Per germline, CDR1 DFQATT and CDR2 SNEGSKA (reference sequence). V shed 0 bases and J 8 bases; nucleotides not matched to a gene: 9. The CDR3 contains 16 residues. This chain's CDR3 is CSARDLAGGSGYEQFF. The CDR3 region has the DNA TGCAGTGCTAGAGATCTAGCGGGAGGCTCGGGCTATGAGCAGTTCTTC.

This clonotype was picked up a small number of times. This chain links TRBV5-1 with TRBJ1-5; D gene uncertain. The CDR3 length is 16 residues. The V gene lost 0 bases and the J gene lost 4 bases, with 14 bases spanning the gap. Germline V lookup: CDR1 SGHRS, CDR2 YFSETQ. Here the CDR3 DNA reads TGCGCCAGCAGCTTGGGCATATCGGGCGAAAATCAGCCCCAGCATTTT. This codes for CASSLGISGENQPQHF.

This chain joins TRBV5-1 and TRBJ1-4, with a weak D call TRBD1 (6 bases). CDR1 SGHRS and CDR2 YFSETQ come from the germline V gene. V lost 3 bases, J lost 4 bases, and 13 bases lay in between. The CDR3 spans 15 residues. The CDR3 DNA is TGCGCCAGCAGCTCCGGAGACAGGAATAATGAAAAACTGTTTTTT. It specifies CASSSGDRNNEKLFF. Full variable domain (outside the CDR3, taken from reference TRBV5-1 and TRBJ1-4): KAGVTQTPRYLIKTRGQQVTLSCSPISGHRSVSWYQQTPGQGLQFLFEYFSETQRNKGNFPGRFSGRQFSNSRSEMNVSTLELGDSALYLCASSSGDRNNEKLFFGSGTQLSVL.

For this clonotype: A read error may be the cause here, since a much bigger clone is one base away. The chain couples TRBV12-3 or TRBV12-4 to TRBJ1-5, with D maybe TRBD1 (5 bases). This CDR3 contains 14 residues. The germline V and J ends were trimmed by 7 bases and 1 base, with 11 bases remaining between them. CDR3 bases: TGTGCCAGCAACCAGGGCCACAGCAATCAGCCCCAGCATTTT. Translating it yields CASNQGHSNQPQHF.

This clonotype was seen only a few times. The chain employs TRBV7-2 and TRBJ2-7, with D unclear. CDR1 and CDR2 from the germline V gene are SGHTA and FQGNSA. The length of the CDR3 is 15 residues. Trimming took 6 bases from V and 2 from J, leaving 17 bases between them. CDR3 sequence reads: CASSNLGGLPYEQYF. In DNA, the CDR3 is TGTGCCAGCAGTAACTTAGGTGGCCTCCCCTACGAGCAGTACTTC.

This chain uses TRBV5-1 with TRBJ2-7, with TRBD2 matching 7 bases. Germline-derived CDR1 and CDR2 are SGHRS and YFSETQ. J gave up 4 bases and V 2 bases, and 6 bases lay outside the gene matches. This CDR3 has 14 amino acids. CDR3 in DNA: TGCGCCAGCAGCTTCGCTAGCGGAGCTTACGAGCAGTACTTC. Amino acid sequence: CASSFASGAYEQYF. The full variable domain, completed using reference TRBV5-1 and TRBJ2-7, is KAGVTQTPRYLIKTRGQQVTLSCSPISGHRSVSWYQQTPGQGLQFLFEYFSETQRNKGNFPGRFSGRQFSNSRSEMNVSTLELGDSALYLCASSFASGAYEQYFGPGTRLTVT.

This clonotype was observed a handful of times. This sequence joins TRBV6-1 and TRBJ1-3, with a possible D match to TRBD1 (6 bases). In germline, CDR1 is MNHNS, CDR2 SASEGT. The CDR3 length is 15 residues. Trimming left V 2 bases short and J 8 bases short, with 16 bases between. The DNA of the CDR3 is TGTGCCAGCAGTGAAACAGGGACCTCTCCGGACACCATATATTTT. As protein: CASSETGTSPDTIYF.

The V call is TRBV19, the J call TRBJ2-2; 7 bases align to TRBD1. The CDR3 consists of 13 residues. Trimming cost V 10 bases and J 5 bases; bases outside gene matches: 7. CDR1 is LNHDA and CDR2 is SQIVND in the germline V gene (reference sequence). The CDR3 region is CATQTGVTGELFF. CDR3 in DNA: TGTGCCACCCAAACAGGGGTTACCGGGGAGCTGTTTTTT.

This clonotype was found a few times. V and J are TRBV7-2 and TRBJ2-7; D is uncertain. V shed 3 bases and J shed 5 bases, with 5 bases lying between them. This CDR3 spans 11 amino acids. CDR1 and CDR2 from the germline V gene are SGHTA and FQGNSA. The CDR3 nucleotides read TGTGCCAGCAGCTTTGATCACGAGCAGTACTTC. Protein sequence: CASSFDHEQYF.

The sample holds a few counts of this clonotype. This sequence joins TRBV19 and TRBJ1-1; D is unresolved. The germline gives CDR1 LNHDA, CDR2 SQIVND (reference sequence). V was pared by 6 bases and J by 1 base, with 9 bases between. This CDR3 spans 13 amino acids. The CDR3, as DNA: TGTGCCAGTAGAAACATCGGGAACACTGAAGCTTTCTTT. It translates to CASRNIGNTEAFF. Full variable domain (remainder filled in from reference TRBV19 and TRBJ1-1): DGGITQSPKYLFRKEGQNVTLSCEQNLNHDAMYWYRQDPGQGLRLIYYSQIVNDFQKGDIAEGYSVSREKKESFPLTVTSAQKNPTAFYLCASRNIGNTEAFFGQGTRLTVV.

The chain is built from TRBV7-2 and TRBJ2-2; tentatively, D is TRBD2 (6 bases). Per the germline V gene, CDR1 is SGHTA and CDR2 is FQGNSA. The CDR3 is 15 amino acids. V shed 5 bases and J shed 4 bases, with 14 bases lying between them. The chain's CDR3 is CASSLGGLLTGELFF. Here the CDR3 DNA reads TGTGCCAGCAGCCTCGGGGGACTCCTCACCGGGGAGCTGTTTTTT.

The V call is TRBV20-1, the J call TRBJ2-5, with a tentative D call TRBD2 (7 bases). The CDR3 is 14 residues long. CDR1 and CDR2 (germline): DFQATT, SNEGSKA (reference sequence). Trimming took off 6 bases at V and 5 bases at J, with 19 bases between the two ends. The DNA of the CDR3 is TGCAGTGCCCCAAGGGGGGGCAGTGGCGAGACCCAGTACTTC. This codes for CSAPRGGSGETQYF.